This T cell receptor (beta chain) came from a study of technical replicates of blood from a few donors. Here immunoSEQ multiplex PCR was the method, and the copy in TCRdb shows in-frame clones only, minus some. This table has 60,000 or so clones, approximately 87% appearing once. V was clipped by 1 base and J by 1 base; unmatched bases: 2. Germline CDR1 and CDR2: SNHLY and FYNNEI. The CDR3 contains 15 residues. The specimen was PBMCs. J is TRBJ2-5 and V is TRBV2; 8 bases map to TRBD2. The TCR comes from a human donor in good health. Some clones in this sample may be carry-over from other donors' samples. The CDR3 nucleotides read TGTGCCAGCAGTGAAGTACTAGCGGTCCAAGAGACCCAGTACTTC. Its protein is CASSEVLAVQETQYF.